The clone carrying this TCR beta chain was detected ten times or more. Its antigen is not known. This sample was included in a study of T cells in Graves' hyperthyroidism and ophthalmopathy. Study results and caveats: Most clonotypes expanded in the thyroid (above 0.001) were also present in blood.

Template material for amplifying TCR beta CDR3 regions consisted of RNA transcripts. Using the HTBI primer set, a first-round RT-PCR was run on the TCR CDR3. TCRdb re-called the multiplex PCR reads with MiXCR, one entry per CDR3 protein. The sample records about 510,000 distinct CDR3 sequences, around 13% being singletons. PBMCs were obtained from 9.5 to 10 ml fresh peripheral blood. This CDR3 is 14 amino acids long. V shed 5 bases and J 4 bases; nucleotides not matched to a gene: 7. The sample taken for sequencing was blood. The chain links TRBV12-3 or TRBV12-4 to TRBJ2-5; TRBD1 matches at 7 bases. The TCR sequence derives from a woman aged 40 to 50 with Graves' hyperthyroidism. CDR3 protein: CASSPRQGAETQYF. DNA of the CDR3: TGTGCCAGCAGTCCCCGACAGGGCGCAGAGACCCAGTACTTC.